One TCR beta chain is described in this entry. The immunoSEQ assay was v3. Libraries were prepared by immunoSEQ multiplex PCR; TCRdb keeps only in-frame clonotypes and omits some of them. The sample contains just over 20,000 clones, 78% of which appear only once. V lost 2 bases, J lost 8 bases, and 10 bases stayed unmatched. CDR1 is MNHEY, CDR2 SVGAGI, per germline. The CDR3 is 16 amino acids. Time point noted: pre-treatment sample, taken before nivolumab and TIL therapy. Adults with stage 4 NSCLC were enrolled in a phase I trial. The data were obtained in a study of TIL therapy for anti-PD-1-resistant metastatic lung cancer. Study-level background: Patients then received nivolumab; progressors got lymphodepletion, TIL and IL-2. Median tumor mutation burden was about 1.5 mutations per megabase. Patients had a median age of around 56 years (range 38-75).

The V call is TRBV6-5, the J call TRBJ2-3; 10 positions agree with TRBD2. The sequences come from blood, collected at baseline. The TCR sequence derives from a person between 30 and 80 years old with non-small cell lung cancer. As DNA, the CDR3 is TGTGCCAGCAGTTACGCTTCGGGGGCTAGCGGGAGTACGCAGTATTTT. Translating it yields CASSYASGASGSTQYF.